Shown below are 3 T cell receptor beta chains from a single sample sequenced in a study of beta chain features in type 1 diabetes. General study results and limits: Type 1 diabetes patients had moderately but significantly shorter TCRB CDR3s in all four CD4+ subsets.

Expressed TCRB transcripts were sequenced after all isolated RNA was converted to cDNA. Only in-frame clones appear in the TCRdb table, and some are missing; sequencing was by immunoSEQ multiplex PCR. The sample has 250,000 to 350,000 clones, 15% seen once; the top ten hold 0.015% to 0.017%. Antigen specificity for these receptors is unknown. Sequences were obtained from naive CD4+ T cells from blood. These receptors were taken from a man aged 18 to 30 with type 1 diabetes.

The DNA for the CDR3 is TGCGCCAGCAGCTTGGCCGGACTAACTAATGAAAAACTGTTTTTT. Its translation is CASSLAGLTNEKLFF. The V gene is TRBV5-1, the J gene TRBJ1-4; D is ambiguous. CDR1 SGHRS and CDR2 YFSETQ come from the germline V gene. V was pared by 0 bases and J by 1 base, with 7 bases between. CDR3 length: 15 residues.

J is TRBJ1-2 and V is TRBV18; tentatively, D is TRBD1 (6 bases). The CDR3 loop spans 14 amino acids. Trimming shortened V by 8 bases and J by 6 bases, and 19 bases separated the two germline ends. Germline lookup yields CDR1 KGHSH and CDR2 LQKENI. The CDR3 region is CASTLDSQNHGYTF. In DNA form, the CDR3 reads TGTGCCAGCACCTTGGACAGCCAAAACCATGGCTACACCTTC.

This clone was detected a few times. The gene calls are TRBV15 and TRBJ2-2; TRBD2 aligns across 11 bases. The length of the CDR3 is 21 residues. Germline CDR1 and CDR2: LNHNV and YYDKDF (reference sequence). V lost 0 bases and J lost 2; bases outside the gene matches: 14. In nucleotides, the CDR3 is TGTGCCACCAGCAGAGATTATCTGGGGCTAGCGGGGGGACTCAACACCGGGGAGCTGTTTTTT. It encodes CATSRDYLGLAGGLNTGELFF.